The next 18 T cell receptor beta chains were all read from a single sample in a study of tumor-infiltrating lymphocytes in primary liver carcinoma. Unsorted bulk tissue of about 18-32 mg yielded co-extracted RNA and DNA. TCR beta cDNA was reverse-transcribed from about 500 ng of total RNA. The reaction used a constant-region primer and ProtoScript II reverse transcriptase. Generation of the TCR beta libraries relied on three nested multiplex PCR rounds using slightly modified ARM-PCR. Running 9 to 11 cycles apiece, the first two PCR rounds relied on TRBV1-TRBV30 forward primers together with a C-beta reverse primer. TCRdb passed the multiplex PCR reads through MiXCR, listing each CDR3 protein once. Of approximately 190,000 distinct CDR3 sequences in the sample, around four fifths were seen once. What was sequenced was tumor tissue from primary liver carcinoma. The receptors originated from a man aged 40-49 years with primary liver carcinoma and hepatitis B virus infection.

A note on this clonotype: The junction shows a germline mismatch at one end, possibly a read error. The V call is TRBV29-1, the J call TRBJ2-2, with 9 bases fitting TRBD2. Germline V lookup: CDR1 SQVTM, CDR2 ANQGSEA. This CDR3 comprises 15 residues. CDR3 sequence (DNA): TGCAGCGTTGGGACTAGCGCGGCGAATACTTGGGAGATGTTTTTT. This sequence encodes CSVGTSAANTWEMFF.

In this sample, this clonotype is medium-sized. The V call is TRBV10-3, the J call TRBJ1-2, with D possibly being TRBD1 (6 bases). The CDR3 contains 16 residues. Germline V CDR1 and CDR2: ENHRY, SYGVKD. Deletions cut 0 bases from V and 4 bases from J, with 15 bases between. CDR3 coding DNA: TGTGCCATCAGTGAGTCAACAGGGCTCTCAGCCTATGGCTACACCTTC. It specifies CAISESTGLSAYGYTF.

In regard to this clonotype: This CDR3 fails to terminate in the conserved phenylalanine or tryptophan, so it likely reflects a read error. CDR3 DNA sequence: TGTGCCAGCAGTGTCATCTCATCCTTCTGTGGGAGGGCGTCGTATGAGCAGTACCTC. Its protein product is CASSVISSFCGRASYEQYL. The chain is built from TRBV6-4 and TRBJ2-7; 7 positions match TRBD2. V lost 4 bases and J lost 7; bases outside the gene matches: 25. Germline V CDR1 and CDR2: MRHNA, SNTAGT. The CDR3 loop spans 19 amino acids.

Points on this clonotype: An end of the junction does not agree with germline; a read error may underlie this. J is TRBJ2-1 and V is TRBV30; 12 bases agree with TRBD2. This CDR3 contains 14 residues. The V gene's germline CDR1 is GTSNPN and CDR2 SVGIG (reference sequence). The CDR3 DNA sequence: TGTACCTGGAGTGAGACTAGCGGGGGATATGACCAGTTCTTC. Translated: CTWSETSGGYDQFF.

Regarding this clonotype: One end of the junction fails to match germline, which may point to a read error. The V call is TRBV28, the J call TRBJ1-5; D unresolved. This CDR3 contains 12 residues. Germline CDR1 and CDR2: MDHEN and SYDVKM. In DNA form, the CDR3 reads TGTGCAAGCAGTTTAAGGGCTCAGCCCCATCATTTT. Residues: CASSLRAQPHHF.

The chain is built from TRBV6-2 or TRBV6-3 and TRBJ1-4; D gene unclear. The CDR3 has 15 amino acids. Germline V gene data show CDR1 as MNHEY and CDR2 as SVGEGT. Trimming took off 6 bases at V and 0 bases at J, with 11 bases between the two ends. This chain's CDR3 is CASRRASATNEKLFF. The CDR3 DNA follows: TGTGCCAGCAGAAGAGCCTCGGCAACTAATGAAAAACTGTTTTTT.

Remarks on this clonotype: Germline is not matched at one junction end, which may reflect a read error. CDR3 DNA sequence: TGCGCCAGCAGCCAACCAGGGACAACCTACACTGAGCAGTTCTTC. Residues: CASSQPGTTYTEQFF. The V call is TRBV4-1, the J call TRBJ2-1; a weak D match, TRBD1 (6 bases). Germline values: CDR1 MGHRA, CDR2 YSYEKL. CDR3 length: 15 amino acids.

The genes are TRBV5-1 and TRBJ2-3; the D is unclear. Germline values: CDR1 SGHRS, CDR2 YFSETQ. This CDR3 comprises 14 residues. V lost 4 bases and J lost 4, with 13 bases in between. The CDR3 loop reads CASSARNSPDTQYF. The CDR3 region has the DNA TGCGCCAGCAGCGCCCGGAATAGTCCAGATACGCAGTATTTT.

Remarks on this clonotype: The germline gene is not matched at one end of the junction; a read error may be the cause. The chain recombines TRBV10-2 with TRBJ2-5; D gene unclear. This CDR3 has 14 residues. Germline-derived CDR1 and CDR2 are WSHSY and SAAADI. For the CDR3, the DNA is TGCGCCAGGAGTGGTAGTTCCAGACAAGAGAGCCAATACTTC. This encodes CARSGSSRQESQYF.

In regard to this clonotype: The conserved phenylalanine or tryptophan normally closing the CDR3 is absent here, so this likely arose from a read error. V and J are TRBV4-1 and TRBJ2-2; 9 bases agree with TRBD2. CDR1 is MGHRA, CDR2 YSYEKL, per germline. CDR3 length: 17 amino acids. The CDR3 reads CASGQDPKRGAIGELFY. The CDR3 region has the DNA TGCGCCAGCGGCCAAGACCCTAAGCGGGGGGCGATCGGGGAGCTGTTTTAT.

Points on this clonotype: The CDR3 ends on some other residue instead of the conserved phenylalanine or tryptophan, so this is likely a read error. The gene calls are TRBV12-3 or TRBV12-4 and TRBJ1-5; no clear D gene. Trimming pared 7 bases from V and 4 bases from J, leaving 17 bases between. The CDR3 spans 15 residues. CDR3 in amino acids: CASTRGTAINQPQHL. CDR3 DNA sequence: TGTGCCAGCACACGGGGTACCGCAATAAATCAGCCCCAGCATCTT.

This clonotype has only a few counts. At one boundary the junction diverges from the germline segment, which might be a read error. CDR3 in amino acids: CASSFPGTSETKNIQYF. CDR3 in DNA: TGTGCCAGCAGTTTTCCCGGGACTAGTGAGACCAAAAACATTCAATACTTC. The gene calls are TRBV11-1 and TRBJ2-4, with 8 bases lining up with TRBD2. The CDR3 spans 17 residues. Germline V lookup: CDR1 SGHAT, CDR2 FQDESV (reference sequence).

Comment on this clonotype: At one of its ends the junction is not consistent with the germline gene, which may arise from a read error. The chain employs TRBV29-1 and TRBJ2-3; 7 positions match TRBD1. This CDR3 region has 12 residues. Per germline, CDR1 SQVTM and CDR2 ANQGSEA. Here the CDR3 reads CSTVTGTDTQYF. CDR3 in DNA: TGCAGCACCGTAACAGGGACAGATACGCAATATTTT.

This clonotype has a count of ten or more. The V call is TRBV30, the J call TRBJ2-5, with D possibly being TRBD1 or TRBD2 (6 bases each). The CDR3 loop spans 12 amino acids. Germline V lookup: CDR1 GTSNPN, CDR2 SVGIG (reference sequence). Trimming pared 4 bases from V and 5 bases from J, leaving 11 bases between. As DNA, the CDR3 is TGTGCCTGGAAACAGGGAGGCGAGACCCAGTACTTC. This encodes CAWKQGGETQYF.

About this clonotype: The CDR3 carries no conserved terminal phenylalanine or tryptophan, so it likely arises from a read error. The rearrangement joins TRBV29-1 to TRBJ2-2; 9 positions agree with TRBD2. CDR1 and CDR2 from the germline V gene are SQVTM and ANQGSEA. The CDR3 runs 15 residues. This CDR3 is CRVRTSAANTGELFI. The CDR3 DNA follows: TGCAGGGTTCGGACTAGCGCGGCGAACACCGGGGAGCTGTTTATT.

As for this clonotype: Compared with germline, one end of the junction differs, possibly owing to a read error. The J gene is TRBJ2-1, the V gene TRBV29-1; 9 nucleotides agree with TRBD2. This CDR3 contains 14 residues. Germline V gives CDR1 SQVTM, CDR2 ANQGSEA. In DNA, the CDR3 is TGCAGCATTGTCTGGCTAGCGGGGTACAATGAGCAGTTTTTC. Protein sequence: CSIVWLAGYNEQFF.

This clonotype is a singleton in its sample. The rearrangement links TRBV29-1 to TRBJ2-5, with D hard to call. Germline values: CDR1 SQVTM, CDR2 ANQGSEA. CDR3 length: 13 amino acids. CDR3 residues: CRVLKAYQETQYF. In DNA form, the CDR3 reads TGCAGGGTCCTGAAAGCGTACCAAGAGACCCAGTACTTC. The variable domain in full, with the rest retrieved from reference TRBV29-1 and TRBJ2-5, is SAVISQKPSRDICQRGTSLTIQCQVDSQVTMMFWYRQQPGQSLTLIATANQGSEATYESGFVIDKFPISRPNLTFSTLTVSNMSPEDSSIYLCRVLKAYQETQYFGPGTRLLVL.

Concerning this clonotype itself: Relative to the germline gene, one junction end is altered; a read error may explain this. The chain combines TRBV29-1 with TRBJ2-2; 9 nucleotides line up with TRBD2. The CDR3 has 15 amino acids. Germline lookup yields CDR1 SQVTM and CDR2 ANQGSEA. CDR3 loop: CSVGTSAAITREPFF. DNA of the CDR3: TGCAGCGTTGGGACTAGCGCGGCGATCACCCGGGAGCCGTTTTTT.